Below are 23 T cell receptor beta chains sequenced from a single sample in a study of identical twins. TCRdb reprocessed the 5' RACE reads with MiXCR, giving one entry per CDR3 protein. The table includes some 1,600,000 distinct CDR3 sequences, 32% detected once. Specimen: cord blood. The receptors derive from a newborn girl in good health.

The J gene is TRBJ2-3, the V gene TRBV3-1; no clear D. V lost 0 bases and J lost 4, with 8 bases in between. This CDR3 is built from 14 residues. CDR1 is LGHDT and CDR2 is YNNKEL in the germline V gene (reference sequence). In DNA form, the CDR3 reads TGTGCCAGCAGCCAAGATAACTGGCCAGATACGCAGTATTTT. This encodes CASSQDNWPDTQYF.

The chain couples TRBV29-1 to TRBJ1-3, with 8 bases identical to TRBD1. The CDR3 extends over 13 amino acids. J was trimmed by 2 bases and V by 7 bases; bases with no gene match: 4. The germline V gene encodes CDR1 SQVTM and CDR2 ANQGSEA. CDR3 loop: CSATGGAGNTIYF. CDR3 sequence (DNA): TGCAGCGCTACAGGGGGAGCTGGAAACACCATATATTTT.

CDR3 loop: CASSLPGTRVSYEQYF. CDR3 bases: TGCGCCAGCAGCCTTCCCGGGACTAGGGTAAGCTACGAGCAGTACTTC. The V and J genes are TRBV4-1 and TRBJ2-7; 8 nucleotides align to TRBD2. V shed 4 bases, J shed 3 bases, and the junction held 11 bases outside the gene matches. CDR3 size: 16 residues. Germline loops: CDR1 MGHRA, CDR2 YSYEKL.

The genes are TRBV3-1 and TRBJ1-1; no clear D gene. The length of the CDR3 is 15 residues. In germline, CDR1 is LGHDT, CDR2 YNNKEL (reference sequence). The ends were cut back, 0 bases at V and 1 base at J, with 9 bases in the middle. CDR3 DNA: TGTGCCAGCAGCCAAGATGCGGGCGCGAACACTGAAGCTTTCTTT. Translation: CASSQDAGANTEAFF.

The chain employs TRBV9 and TRBJ2-2; D is perhaps TRBD2 (5 bases). Trimming stripped 1 base from V and 3 bases from J, with 7 bases between. The CDR3 has 14 residues. Germline V gene data show CDR1 as SGDLS and CDR2 as YYNGEE. Here the CDR3 reads CASSVFGDTGELFF. The DNA of the CDR3 is TGTGCCAGCAGCGTATTCGGGGACACCGGGGAGCTGTTTTTT. Full variable domain (remainder filled in from reference TRBV9 and TRBJ2-2): DSGVTQTPKHLITATGQRVTLRCSPRSGDLSVYWYQQSLDQGLQFLIQYYNGEERAKGNILERFSAQQFPDLHSELNLSSLELGDSALYFCASSVFGDTGELFFGEGSRLTVL.

The gene calls are TRBV20-1 and TRBJ2-3, with a tentative D call TRBD1 (5 bases). V lost 0 bases, J lost 3 bases, and 19 bases lay in between. Germline lookup yields CDR1 DFQATT and CDR2 SNEGSKA (reference sequence). This CDR3 contains 17 residues. Here the CDR3 reads CSARDWVQGPRTDTQYF. CDR3 nucleotides: TGCAGTGCTAGAGATTGGGTTCAGGGCCCCCGGACAGATACGCAGTATTTT.

The gene calls are TRBV5-1 and TRBJ2-7, with a possible D match to TRBD1 (6 bases). Germline values: CDR1 SGHRS, CDR2 YFSETQ. V lost 4 bases to trimming and J lost 7 bases, with 21 bases between them. CDR3 length: 15 amino acids. CDR3 sequence: CASSMDRPFYNEQYF. CDR3 sequence (DNA): TGCGCCAGCAGCATGGACAGACCTTTTTACAATGAGCAGTACTTC.

The table lists this clonotype with a few counts. V gene TRBV5-1 combines with J gene TRBJ2-7; TRBD1 matches 7 bases. Unmatched junction bases numbered 8, after V lost 3 bases and J lost 2 bases. Germline V gives CDR1 SGHRS, CDR2 YFSETQ. The CDR3 contains 15 residues. DNA of the CDR3: TGCGCCAGCAGCTGGAGGACAGGCGAAACCTACGAGCAGTACTTC. Protein: CASSWRTGETYEQYF.

The genes are TRBV20-1 and TRBJ2-1; 10 nucleotides agree with TRBD2. The CDR3 loop spans 16 amino acids. J gave up 4 bases and V 3 bases, and 9 bases lay outside the gene matches. Germline CDR1 is DFQATT and CDR2 is SNEGSKA (reference sequence). CDR3 in amino acids: CSARPLAGVTYNEQFF. Here the CDR3 DNA reads TGCAGTGCTAGGCCCCTAGCGGGAGTCACATACAATGAGCAGTTCTTC.

At least ten counts were recorded for this clonotype. The J gene is TRBJ2-7, the V gene TRBV5-1; possible D gene TRBD2, 6 bases. The DNA end lines up better with TRBJ2-5; the J call may be wrong. Germline assignment: CDR1 SGHRS and CDR2 YFSETQ. The CDR3 is made up of 14 amino acids. The CDR3 DNA reads TGCGCCAGCAGCTTGGATGCGGGGCAAGAGACCCAGTACTTC. Translation gives CASSLDAGQETQYF.

Only a few counts were recorded for this clonotype. The chain uses TRBV3-1 and TRBJ1-5; 7 nucleotides match TRBD1. Germline V lookup: CDR1 LGHDT, CDR2 YNNKEL (reference sequence). The CDR3 totals 14 residues. J lost 6 bases, V lost 5 bases, and 7 bases had no gene match. The CDR3 spells CASSSRDSFQPQHF. CDR3 DNA sequence: TGTGCCAGCAGCTCCCGGGACAGTTTTCAGCCCCAGCATTTT.

The chain has TRBV3-1 and TRBJ1-4; D is undetermined. The germline V gene encodes CDR1 LGHDT and CDR2 YNNKEL (reference sequence). The CDR3 has 14 residues. V lost 3 bases and J 7 bases, leaving 12 bases between the germline ends. The CDR3 sequence is CASSQSTVGEKLFF. The CDR3 bases are TGTGCCAGCAGCCAGTCGACGGTGGGTGAAAAACTGTTTTTT.

This clonotype was counted only a few times. The CDR3 DNA is TGTGCCAGCAGCTTGTCGCGCGGGGGAATTTCCGAGCAGTACTTC. Amino acid sequence: CASSLSRGGISEQYF. V usage is TRBV5-4 and J usage is TRBJ2-7; 7 bases are a match to TRBD2. Per the germline V gene, CDR1 is SGHNT and CDR2 is YYREEE (reference sequence). V lost 1 base, J lost 6 bases, and 10 bases stayed unmatched. The CDR3 is made up of 15 amino acids. The whole variable domain, filled in from reference TRBV5-4 and TRBJ2-7, reads ETGVTQSPTHLIKTRGQQVTLRCSSQSGHNTVSWYQQALGQGPQFIFQYYREEENGRGNFPPRFSGLQFPNYSSELNVNALELDDSALYLCASSLSRGGISEQYFGPGTRLTVT.

This chain connects TRBV12-3 or TRBV12-4 to TRBJ1-4; TRBD1 matches at 11 bases. After removal of 5 bases from V and 10 bases from J, the junction contained 3 bases not matched to a gene. This CDR3 comprises 13 residues. DNA of the CDR3: TGTGCCAGCAGTCCGGGACAGGGGGGAAAACTGTTTTTT. This gives the protein CASSPGQGGKLFF.

The chain is built from TRBV25-1 and TRBJ2-1; D uncertain. The DNA end lines up better with TRBJ2-7; the J call may be wrong. Germline V gives CDR1 MGHDK, CDR2 SYGVNS. There are 14 residues in the CDR3. CDR3 in DNA: TGTGCCAGCAGTGAGGGCGGAAACTACAATGAGCAGTACTTC. This codes for CASSEGGNYNEQYF.

V gene TRBV20-1 combines with J gene TRBJ2-7; TRBD1 might be the D (5 bases). CDR3 length: 11 residues. V was cut by 6 bases and J by 2 bases, with 8 bases left in between. The germline V gene encodes CDR1 DFQATT and CDR2 SNEGSKA (reference sequence). As DNA, the CDR3 is TGCAGTGCCCAGGGCCCCTACGAGCAGTACTTC. This sequence encodes CSAQGPYEQYF.

This clonotype occurred a few times. The V and J genes are TRBV5-1 and TRBJ2-1; D is undetermined. This CDR3 is built from 19 residues. With 5 bases removed from V and 0 bases from J, the gap between germline ends came to 24 bases. CDR1 and CDR2 (germline): SGHRS, YFSETQ. The CDR3 DNA sequence: TGCGCCAGCAGTCCGCATAAGATTCAACTACCGAGCTCCTACAATGAGCAGTTCTTC. Amino acid sequence: CASSPHKIQLPSSYNEQFF.

The rearrangement links TRBV6-6 to TRBJ2-7; D gene uncertain. CDR3 length: 13 amino acids. The V gene lost 2 bases and the J gene lost 6 bases, with 11 bases spanning the gap. Germline CDR1 is MNHNY and CDR2 is SVGAGI (reference sequence). CDR3 in DNA: TGTGCCAGCAGTTACCCTCTATGGCGCGAGCAGTACTTC. Translation gives CASSYPLWREQYF.

The table lists this clonotype with many counts. This chain joins TRBV6-2 or TRBV6-3 and TRBJ2-7, with TRBD1 as a possible D gene (6 bases). Germline CDR1 reads MNHEY; CDR2 reads SVGEGT. Trimming removed 6 bases at V and 1 base at J, with 10 bases between. This CDR3 has 13 amino acids. The CDR3 DNA reads TGTGCCAGCAGGGAACAGGGTTCCTACGAGCAGTACTTC. Its protein is CASREQGSYEQYF.

This clonotype was recorded a few times. The chain is built from TRBV5-1 and TRBJ1-2; D gene unclear. Per the germline V gene, CDR1 is SGHRS and CDR2 is YFSETQ. V was trimmed by 2 bases and J by 5 bases, leaving 10 bases between them. The CDR3 is 13 residues long. In DNA, the CDR3 is TGCGCCAGCAGCTTTGAGTTTAGGTATGGCTACACCTTC. Translation: CASSFEFRYGYTF. The entire variable domain, with the rest obtained from reference TRBV5-1 and TRBJ1-2, is as follows: KAGVTQTPRYLIKTRGQQVTLSCSPISGHRSVSWYQQTPGQGLQFLFEYFSETQRNKGNFPGRFSGRQFSNSRSEMNVSTLELGDSALYLCASSFEFRYGYTFGSGTRLTVV.

This clonotype appeared a few times. J is TRBJ2-7 and V is TRBV7-8; TRBD1 might be the D (6 bases). Germline assignment: CDR1 SGHVS and CDR2 FQNEAQ. The CDR3 extends over 14 amino acids. V lost 5 bases and J 3 bases, leaving 14 bases between the germline ends. The CDR3 DNA is TGTGCCAGCAGCGTCCGGGACAAAAACTACGAGCAGTACTTC. It is translated as CASSVRDKNYEQYF.

The rearrangement uses TRBV6-1 and TRBJ1-2; 7 positions match TRBD1. The CDR3 contains 16 residues. From germline, CDR1 is MNHNS and CDR2 SASEGT. The ends lost 6 bases at V and 0 bases at J; junction bases unmatched: 10. The CDR3 here is CASSKNRQGANYGYTF. As DNA, the CDR3 is TGTGCCAGCAGCAAAAACCGACAGGGCGCTAACTATGGCTACACCTTC.

This chain uses TRBV27 with TRBJ2-7; no firm D call. This CDR3 is built from 14 residues. Germline-derived CDR1 and CDR2 are MNHEY and SMNVEV (reference sequence). V gave up 5 bases and J gave up 3 bases, with 14 bases separating them. The CDR3 region is CASSKQPQSYEQYF. CDR3 nucleotides: TGTGCCAGCAGTAAACAACCGCAGAGCTACGAGCAGTACTTC.